Listed below are T cell receptor beta chains from one sample, sequenced in a study of Tregs in tolerant kidney transplant recipients. TCRdb's table, derived via immunoSEQ multiplex PCR, lists solely in-frame clones and lacks some. The sample carries tens of thousands of clones, 95% to 98% recorded once. This specimen was CD4+ T cells from blood, taken before the transplant. The receptor source for this set is a human donor who received a combined kidney and bone marrow transplant. Both conserved end residues are part of each CDR3. The D gene is left open where the match is weak. Size is stated for part of the rows, as once, few or many counts, or as a class when the clone is expanded.

clone size | D gene | J gene | V gene | CDR3 protein
. | TRBD2 | TRBJ2-7 | TRBV4-2 | CASSQPTGLAGGPWIHEQYF
. | TRBD1 | TRBJ1-2 | TRBV5-1 | CASSLGTGRYGYTF
. | . | TRBJ2-3 | TRBV30 | CAWSVNDYHLYF
. | TRBD1 | TRBJ1-1 | TRBV27 | CASSWDRGSAEAFF
. | TRBD1 | TRBJ2-7 | TRBV28 | CASSPFGTGGRYEQYF
. | . | TRBJ1-1 | TRBV7-8 | CASSMAGGTEAFF
. | TRBD1 | TRBJ2-1 | TRBV4-3 | CASSRYRGRSDEQFF
. | . | TRBJ2-1 | TRBV6-5 | CASSYRSGVNEQFF
. | TRBD1 | TRBJ2-5 | TRBV19 | CASSIQGAPKVLETQYF
. | . | TRBJ2-3 | TRBV6-6 | CASSPLQGTDTQYF
. | TRBD2 | TRBJ2-3 | TRBV2 | CASSERPGGALYLMSTDTQYF
. | . | TRBJ2-7 | TRBV20-1 | CSAKQGIEQYF
. | TRBD1 | TRBJ1-1 | TRBV19 | CASSPNRGGEAFF
. | . | TRBJ2-5 | TRBV4-2 | CASSQEPNKETQYF
. | . | TRBJ2-3 | TRBV28 | CASSAQGRLSTDTQYF
. | . | TRBJ2-7 | TRBV27 | CASRPPQSPHSYEQYF
. | . | TRBJ2-5 | TRBV18 | CASSPGSGEETQYF
. | TRBD1 | TRBJ1-1 | TRBV19 | CASSIDGQGARMNTEAFF
. | TRBD1 | TRBJ1-4 | TRBV19 | CASSSSRDRGEKLFF
. | TRBD1 | TRBJ2-7 | TRBV7-2 | CASSLEGQGFHEQYF
. | TRBD1 | TRBJ2-7 | TRBV6-1 | CASSEQYRTGPYEQYF
. | TRBD1 | TRBJ2-2 | TRBV19 | CASSIGQANTGELFF
. | TRBD1 | . | TRBV18 | CASSPMGQGIVEQYF
. | TRBD1 | TRBJ1-2 | TRBV11-2 | CASSLGQGAGGYTF
once | TRBD2 | TRBJ2-3 | TRBV7-2 | CASSPQPGRFDTQYF
once | . | TRBJ1-5 | TRBV28 | CASSIWTEGNQPQHF
. | . | TRBJ1-1 | TRBV5-4 | CASSPPGGTPEAFF
. | TRBD1 | TRBJ2-3 | TRBV7-9 | CASRRQGDTDTQYF
once | TRBD1 | TRBJ1-1 | TRBV7-2 | CASSLGQVAFF
. | TRBD1 | TRBJ1-2 | TRBV5-5 | CASSTWTGGYTF
once | TRBD2 | TRBJ2-3 | TRBV11-1 | CASSFRRGVTDTQYF
. | TRBD1 | TRBJ1-2 | TRBV11-3 | CASSLQHGTGKHYGYTF
. | TRBD2 | TRBJ2-5 | TRBV5-1 | CASSAGLAEETQYF
. | . | TRBJ1-1 | TRBV30 | CAWSWGLNTEAFF
. | . | TRBJ2-5 | TRBV18 | CASSPPGRETQYF
. | . | TRBJ2-7 | TRBV11-3 | CASSLWGAYEQYF
. | . | TRBJ1-5 | TRBV29-1 | CSVIVGGNQPQHF
. | TRBD1 | TRBJ2-2 | TRBV4-2 | CASTRGSSRGTGELFF
. | TRBD2 | TRBJ2-5 | TRBV6-1 | CASSEARASGQETQYF